The 4 T cell receptor beta chains reported below all come from one sample, sequenced in a study of T-cell memory formation after mild COVID-19 (dated by TCRdb to the early 2020s). Libraries came from 5' RACE. Sequencing relied on an Illumina NovaSeq 6000. Using fastp at Q25 and MiXCR, TCRdb reprocessed the public reads and kept productive beta chains. Records with the same CDR3 protein are collapsed into one entry carrying the most frequent genes and DNA. The table for this sample lists fewer than 140,000 distinct CDR3 sequences; approximately 17% of them were counted only once. Jointly, the top ten make up more than 25% of the sample. Material: PBMCs or a T cell subset sorted from them (not recorded which). The receptors were gathered from an adult woman who had mild COVID-19 (a few samples of this study predate the infection). The sample titles of this study are shuffled in the database, so cell type and time point are left out; the donor was told from shared clones.

Ten or more counts support this clonotype. The chain uses TRBV7-9 and TRBJ2-3; TRBD2 agrees at 7 bases. The CDR3 runs 14 residues. Per germline, CDR1 SEHNR and CDR2 FQNEAQ (reference sequence). The J segment lost 1 base and the V segment lost 6 bases, leaving 4 bases of the junction unmatched. CDR3 DNA: TGTGCCAGCAGGGGACTATTTGGCACAGATACGCAGTATTTT. Residues: CASRGLFGTDTQYF.

The chain has TRBV29-1 and TRBJ1-2; D not certain. The CDR3 runs 15 residues. V was clipped by 2 bases and J by 3 bases, with 16 bases between them. Germline loops: CDR1 SQVTM, CDR2 ANQGSEA. Written as DNA, the CDR3 is TGCAGCGTTGAATTGTTGGTCAGAGGAGACTATGGCTACACCTTC. Its translation is CSVELLVRGDYGYTF. The variable domain in full, completed from reference TRBV29-1 and TRBJ1-2, reads SAVISQKPSRDICQRGTSLTIQCQVDSQVTMMFWYRQQPGQSLTLIATANQGSEATYESGFVIDKFPISRPNLTFSTLTVSNMSPEDSSIYLCSVELLVRGDYGYTFGSGTRLTVV.

The gene calls are TRBV7-9 and TRBJ2-2; the D is unclear. This CDR3 has 13 amino acids. V lost 4 bases and J 2 bases, leaving 5 bases between the germline ends. Germline assignment: CDR1 SEHNR and CDR2 FQNEAQ (reference sequence). The CDR3 DNA follows: TGTGCCAGCAGCTATCTTAACACCGGGGAGCTGTTTTTT. Translating it yields CASSYLNTGELFF.

This clonotype came up a few times. This CDR3 reads CSVIAGTGELFF. In DNA, the CDR3 is TGCAGCGTTATCGCTGGGACAGGGGAGCTGTTTTTT. The chain uses TRBV29-1 and TRBJ2-2, with a tentative D call TRBD1 (6 bases). The CDR3 runs 12 residues. The germline gives CDR1 SQVTM, CDR2 ANQGSEA. The V and J ends lost 5 bases and 8 bases respectively, with 12 bases between them.